The sequence of this T cell receptor beta chain was determined in a study of blood T cell repertoires in COVID-19. In terms of age and location, participants ranged from about 18 to 89 years and lived in 24 US areas. Categorization into cohorts depended on clinical history that participants reported. Generated by immunoSEQ multiplex PCR, the TCRdb table keeps only in-frame clones and is missing some. The table records 280,000 or so clones, nearly 90% of them present only once. This CDR3 spans 19 amino acids. V was clipped by 6 bases and J by 0 bases; unmatched bases: 11. The germline gives CDR1 LNHDA, CDR2 SQIVND (reference sequence).

Sequencing was performed on PBMCs or T cells enriched from blood (not recorded which). The rearrangement joins TRBV19 to TRBJ2-1; 13 bases map to TRBD2. This TCR was recovered from a woman under 30 with acute COVID-19. The CDR3 region is CASRESGLAGKSSYNEQFF. Written as DNA, the CDR3 is TGTGCCAGTAGGGAATCGGGACTAGCGGGAAAGAGCTCCTACAATGAGCAGTTCTTC. Filled out from reference TRBV19 and TRBJ2-1, the complete variable domain reads DGGITQSPKYLFRKEGQNVTLSCEQNLNHDAMYWYRQDPGQGLRLIYYSQIVNDFQKGDIAEGYSVSREKKESFPLTVTSAQKNPTAFYLCASRESGLAGKSSYNEQFFGPGTRLTVL.